Sequencing of this TCR beta chain was carried out in a study of PD-L1 blockade in urothelial cancer. Background on the study: Median T cell yield per blood sample was about 150,000 cells.

Time point defined: pretreatment peripheral blood. The CDR3 length is 14 residues. Per the germline V gene, CDR1 is LNHDA and CDR2 is SQIVND (reference sequence). The V and J ends lost 4 bases and 0 bases respectively, with 9 bases between them. Profiling relied on immunoSEQ multiplex PCR, and the TCRdb table lists in-frame clones only, not all of them. In the table there are 70,000 to 100,000 clones, roughly 84% of which are singletons. This clonotype was obtained from a man aged 55 to 69 with urothelial cancer. This specimen consisted of PBMCs, obtained around atezolizumab (anti-PD-L1) treatment. This rearrangement joins TRBV19 to TRBJ1-2; D ambiguous. The CDR3 DNA reads as TGTGCCAGTAGTAGGGCCGGTGCTAACTATGGCTACACCTTC. Protein product: CASSRAGANYGYTF.